Included here is one T cell receptor beta chain sequence, with context. Its specificity is not known. The data derive from a study of T-cell memory formation after mild COVID-19. On the study more broadly: For the most part, TCR clusters were specific to one donor.

The CDR3 covers 13 residues. The germline CDR1 and CDR2 sequences are MNHEY and SVGEGT. The ends were cut back, 5 bases at V and 1 base at J, with 8 bases in the middle. TCRdb re-called the 5' RACE reads with MiXCR, one entry per CDR3 protein. The sample consists of roughly 150,000 distinct CDR3 sequences, approximately 13% of them appearing once. Notes on the study in general: That cross-reactive memory joined was suggested by some responding clones appearing in pre-infection memory. Chiefly within CM and EM were the contracting CD4+ clones; CD8+ ones were within EMRA. For second-wave clones that peaked at day 37, SARS-CoV-2 specificity went unverified.

The sequenced sample was PBMCs or a T cell subset sorted from them (not recorded which). This sequence was found in a man between 18 and 35 years old who had mild COVID-19 (a few samples of this study predate the infection). Cell type and time point are not known. The chain combines TRBV6-2 or TRBV6-3 with TRBJ2-5; D gene ambiguous. The DNA of the CDR3 is TGTGCCAGCAGTCCGCCGTCCCAAGAGACCCAGTACTTC. This translates into CASSPPSQETQYF.